This entry lists 5 T cell receptor beta chains sequenced from one sample in a study of regulatory T cells in long-lasting Graves disease. Building of the TCR beta libraries involved iRepertoire HTBI primers and Arm-PCR of CDR3 regions. TCRdb processed the multiplex PCR reads anew with MiXCR; each CDR3 protein has one entry. The sample holds roughly 500,000 distinct CDR3 sequences, 14% seen once. Time point indicated: newly diagnosed GD, antithyroid drugs for less than 3 months. Researchers made the TCR library from RNA that was extracted from PBMCs. These data also formed part of another study, on T cells in Graves' hyperthyroidism and ophthalmopathy.

The sequenced sample was peripheral blood mononuclear cells (PBMCs), obtained at new diagnosis, from a patient treated with antithyroid drugs. These receptors were obtained from a woman aged 50 to 65 with Graves disease.

In its sample, this clonotype was seen many times. This chain uses TRBV2 with TRBJ2-1, with D unclear. Trimming removed 6 bases at V and 8 bases at J, with 17 bases between. CDR1 and CDR2 from the germline V gene are SNHLY and FYNNEI. The CDR3 has 14 residues. CDR3 DNA sequence: TGTGCCAGCAGCCCGGGTCGCAAGCAGGATGAGCAGTTCTTC. Protein product: CASSPGRKQDEQFF.

The rearrangement links TRBV5-8 to TRBJ1-3, with a tentative D call TRBD1 (5 bases). The germline V gene has CDR1 SGHTS and CDR2 YDEGEE. Trimming removed 7 bases at V and 0 bases at J, with 8 bases between. This CDR3 has 13 residues. The CDR3 DNA sequence: TGTGCCAGCCCGAGGGGCTCTGGAAACACCATATATTTT. Amino acids: CASPRGSGNTIYF.

This chain connects TRBV7-2 to TRBJ2-3; 10 bases match TRBD2. The CDR3 is 15 amino acids. The V gene's germline CDR1 is SGHTA and CDR2 FQGNSA. Trimming removed 5 bases from V and 3 bases from J; junction bases left unmatched: 5. In nucleotides, the CDR3 is TGTGCCAGCAGCACCCGACTAGCGGGTACAGATACGCAGTATTTT. Translated: CASSTRLAGTDTQYF. The variable domain in full, completed from reference TRBV7-2 and TRBJ2-3, reads GAGVSQSPSNKVTEKGKDVELRCDPISGHTALYWYRQSLGQGLEFLIYFQGNSAPDKSGLPSDRFSAERTGGSVSTLTIQRTQQEDSAVYLCASSTRLAGTDTQYFGPGTRLTVL.

This clonotype was recorded at least ten times. The chain has TRBV11-2 and TRBJ2-3; D is uncertain. CDR1 is SGHAT and CDR2 is FQNNGV in the germline V gene. The CDR3 totals 14 residues. V shed 0 bases and J shed 6 bases, with 10 bases lying between them. CDR3 residues: CASSLDSMIDTQYF. CDR3 coding DNA: TGTGCCAGCAGCTTAGATTCGATGATCGATACGCAGTATTTT.

There are many counts of this clonotype. The CDR3 sequence: CARDNRDSNYGYTF. The CDR3 nucleotides are TGTGCCAGAGATAACAGGGATTCTAACTATGGCTACACCTTC. The gene calls are TRBV2 and TRBJ1-2; tentatively, D is TRBD1 (6 bases). With 9 bases removed from V and 0 bases from J, the gap between germline ends came to 14 bases. CDR1 and CDR2 from the germline V gene are SNHLY and FYNNEI. CDR3 size: 14 residues.